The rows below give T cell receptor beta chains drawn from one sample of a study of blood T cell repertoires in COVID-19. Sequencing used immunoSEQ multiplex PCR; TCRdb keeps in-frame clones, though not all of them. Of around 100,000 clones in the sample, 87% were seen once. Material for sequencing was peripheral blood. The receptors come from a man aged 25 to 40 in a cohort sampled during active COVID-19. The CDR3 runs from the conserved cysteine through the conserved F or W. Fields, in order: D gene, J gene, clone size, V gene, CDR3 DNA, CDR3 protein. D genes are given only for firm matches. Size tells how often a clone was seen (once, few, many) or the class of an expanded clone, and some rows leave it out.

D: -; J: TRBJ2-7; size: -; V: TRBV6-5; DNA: TGTGCCAGCAGTTACTCGAGAGGGTTTATGTCCTACGAGCAGTACTTC; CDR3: CASSYSRGFMSYEQYF
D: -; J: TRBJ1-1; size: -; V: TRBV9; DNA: TGTGCCAGCAGCGCCGGGTGGAGGGCGAACACTGAAGCTTTCTTT; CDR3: CASSAGWRANTEAFF
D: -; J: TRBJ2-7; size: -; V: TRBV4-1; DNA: TGCGCCAGCAGCCGGGGGGGCACCTACGAGCAGTACTTC; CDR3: CASSRGGTYEQYF
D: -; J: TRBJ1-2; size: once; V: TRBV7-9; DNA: TGTGCCAGCAGCTTAGACCACAATGGCTACACCTTC; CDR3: CASSLDHNGYTF
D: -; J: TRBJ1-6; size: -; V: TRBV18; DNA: TGTGCCAGCTCACCAGCGGTCCTTCTAATTAATTCACCCCTCCACTTT; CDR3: CASSPAVLLINSPLHF
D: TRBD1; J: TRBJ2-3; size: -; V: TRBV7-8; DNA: TGTGCCAGCAGCTTAGACAGGGGATTCAGCACAGATACGCAGTATTTT; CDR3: CASSLDRGFSTDTQYF
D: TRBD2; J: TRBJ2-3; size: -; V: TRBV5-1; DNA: TGCGCCAGCAGTTGGACTAGCGGGGACACAGATACGCAGTATTTT; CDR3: CASSWTSGDTDTQYF
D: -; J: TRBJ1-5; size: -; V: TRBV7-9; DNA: TGTGCCAGCAGCTTACAGGGAACGAATCAGCCCCAGCATTTT; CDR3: CASSLQGTNQPQHF
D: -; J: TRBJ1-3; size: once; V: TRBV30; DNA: TGTGCCTGTCGGGGGTCTGGAAACACCATATATTTT; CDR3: CACRGSGNTIYF
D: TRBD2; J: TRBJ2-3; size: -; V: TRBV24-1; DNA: TGTGCCACCAGTGATTTGAACTCGGCGGGGGGGCCAGATACGCAGTATTTT; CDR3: CATSDLNSAGGPDTQYF
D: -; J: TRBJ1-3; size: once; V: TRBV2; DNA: TGTGCCAGCAGACAGGGCTTCTCGGGAAACACCATATATTTT; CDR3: CASRQGFSGNTIYF
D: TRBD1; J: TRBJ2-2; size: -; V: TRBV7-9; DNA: TGTGCCAGCAGCTTAGCGTCCGGGACAGGGAACACCGGGGAGCTGTTTTTT; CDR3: CASSLASGTGNTGELFF
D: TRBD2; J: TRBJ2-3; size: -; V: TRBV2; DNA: TGTGCCAGGACCACTAGCGGGGGGGCTAGAACAGATACGCAGTATTTT; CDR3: CARTTSGGARTDTQYF
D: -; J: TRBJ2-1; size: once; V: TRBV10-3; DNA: TGTGCCACCGATCCGGGATCCACCTACAATGAGCAGTTCTTC; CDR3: CATDPGSTYNEQFF
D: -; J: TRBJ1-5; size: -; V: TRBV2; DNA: TGTGCCAGCAGTGTCCAGAGCAATCAGCCCCAGCATTTT; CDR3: CASSVQSNQPQHF
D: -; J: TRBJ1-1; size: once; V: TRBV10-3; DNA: TGTGCCATCAGGTTCGGGGAGAACACTGAAGCTTTCTTT; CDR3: CAIRFGENTEAFF
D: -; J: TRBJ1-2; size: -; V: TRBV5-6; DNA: TGTGCCAGCAGCCCCGGGGGGGGGAACTCCAACTATGGCTACACCTTC; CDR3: CASSPGGGNSNYGYTF
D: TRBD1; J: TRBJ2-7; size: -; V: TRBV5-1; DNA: TGCGCCAGCAGCTCGGGACAGGGGCAAGGCTACGAGCAGTACTTC; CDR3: CASSSGQGQGYEQYF
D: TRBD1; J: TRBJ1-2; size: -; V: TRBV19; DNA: TGTGCCAGTAGTATCGGGACAGATCAGGACTATGGCTACACCTTC; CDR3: CASSIGTDQDYGYTF
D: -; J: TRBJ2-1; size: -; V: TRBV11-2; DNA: TGTGCCAGCAGCTTAGTCCAGGGTAACTACAATGAGCAGTTCTTC; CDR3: CASSLVQGNYNEQFF
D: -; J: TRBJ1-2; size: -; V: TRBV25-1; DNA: TGTGCCAGCAGTGAAGGCCAGGGCTATGGCTACACCTTC; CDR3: CASSEGQGYGYTF
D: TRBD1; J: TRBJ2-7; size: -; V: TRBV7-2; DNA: TGTGCCAGCAGCTTATCATGGGACAGGAGCTCCTACGAGCAGTACTTC; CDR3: CASSLSWDRSSYEQYF
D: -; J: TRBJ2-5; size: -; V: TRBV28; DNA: TGTGCCAGCACCACTACCGAGACCCAGTACTTC; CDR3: CASTTTETQYF
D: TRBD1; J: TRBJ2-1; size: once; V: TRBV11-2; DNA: TGTGCCAGCAGCTTCGGGACAGACTACAATGAGCAGTTCTTC; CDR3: CASSFGTDYNEQFF
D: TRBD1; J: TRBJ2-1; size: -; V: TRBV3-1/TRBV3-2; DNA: TGTGCCAGCAGCCTTATTATAAGGACAGGGGGTCACTCCTACAATGAGCAGTTCTTC; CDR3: CASSLIIRTGGHSYNEQFF
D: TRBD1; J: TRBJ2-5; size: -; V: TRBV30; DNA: TGTGCCTGGAGTGTAGAGGCCAAGGGGGCTCGAGAGACCCAGTACTTC; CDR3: CAWSVEAKGARETQYF
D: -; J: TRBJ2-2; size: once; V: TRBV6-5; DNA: TGTGCCAGCAGGAGGGCTCCGAACACCGGGGAGCTGTTTTTT; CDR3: CASRRAPNTGELFF
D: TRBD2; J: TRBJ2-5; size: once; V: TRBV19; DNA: TGTGCCAGTAGTAACCGTCTAGCGGGGGTTGAGACCCAGTACTTC; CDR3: CASSNRLAGVETQYF
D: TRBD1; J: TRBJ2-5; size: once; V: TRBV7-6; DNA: TGTGCCAGCAGCCTGCTAGTGGGACAGATGGAGACCCAGTACTTC; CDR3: CASSLLVGQMETQYF
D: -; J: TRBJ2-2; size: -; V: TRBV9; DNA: TGTGCCAGCAGCGTGAGGGCGGACGGGCTCACCGGGGAGCTGTTTTTT; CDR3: CASSVRADGLTGELFF
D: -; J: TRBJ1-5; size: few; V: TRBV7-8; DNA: TGTGCCAGCAGCCCGGGGGTTAATCAGCCCCAGCATTTT; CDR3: CASSPGVNQPQHF